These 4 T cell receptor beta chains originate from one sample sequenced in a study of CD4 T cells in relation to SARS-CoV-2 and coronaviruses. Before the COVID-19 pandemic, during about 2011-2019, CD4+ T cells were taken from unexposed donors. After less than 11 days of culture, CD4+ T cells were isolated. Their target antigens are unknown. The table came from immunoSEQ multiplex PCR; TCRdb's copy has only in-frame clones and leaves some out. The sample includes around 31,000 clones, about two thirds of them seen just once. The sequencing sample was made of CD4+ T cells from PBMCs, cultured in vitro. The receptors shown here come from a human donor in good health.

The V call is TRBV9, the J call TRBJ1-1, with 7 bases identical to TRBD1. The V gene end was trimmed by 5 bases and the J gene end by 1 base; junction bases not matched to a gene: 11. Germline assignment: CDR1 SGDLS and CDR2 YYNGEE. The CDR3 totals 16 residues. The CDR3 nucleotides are TGTGCCAGCAGTTTTGGACAGGCATGGGGGAACACTGAAGCTTTCTTT. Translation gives CASSFGQAWGNTEAFF.

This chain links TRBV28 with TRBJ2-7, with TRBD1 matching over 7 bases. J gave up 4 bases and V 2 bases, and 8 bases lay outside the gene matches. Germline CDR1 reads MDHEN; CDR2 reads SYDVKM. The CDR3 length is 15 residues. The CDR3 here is CASSLMRGRVYEQYF. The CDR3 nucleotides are TGTGCCAGCAGTTTAATGAGGGGGCGGGTGTACGAGCAGTACTTC.

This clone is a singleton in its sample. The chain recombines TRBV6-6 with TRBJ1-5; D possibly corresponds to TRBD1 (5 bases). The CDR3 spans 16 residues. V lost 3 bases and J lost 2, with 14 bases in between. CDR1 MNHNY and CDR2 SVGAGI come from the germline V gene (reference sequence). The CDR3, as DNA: TGTGCCAGCAGTTATGGACACGCCACGGGCAATCAGCCCCAGCATTTT. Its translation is CASSYGHATGNQPQHF.

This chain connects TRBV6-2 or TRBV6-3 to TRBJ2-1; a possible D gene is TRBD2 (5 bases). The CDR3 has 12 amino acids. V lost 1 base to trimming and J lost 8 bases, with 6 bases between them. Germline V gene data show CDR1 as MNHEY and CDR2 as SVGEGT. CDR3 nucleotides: TGTGCCAGCAGTTACTGGCGGGATGAGCAGTTCTTC. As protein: CASSYWRDEQFF.